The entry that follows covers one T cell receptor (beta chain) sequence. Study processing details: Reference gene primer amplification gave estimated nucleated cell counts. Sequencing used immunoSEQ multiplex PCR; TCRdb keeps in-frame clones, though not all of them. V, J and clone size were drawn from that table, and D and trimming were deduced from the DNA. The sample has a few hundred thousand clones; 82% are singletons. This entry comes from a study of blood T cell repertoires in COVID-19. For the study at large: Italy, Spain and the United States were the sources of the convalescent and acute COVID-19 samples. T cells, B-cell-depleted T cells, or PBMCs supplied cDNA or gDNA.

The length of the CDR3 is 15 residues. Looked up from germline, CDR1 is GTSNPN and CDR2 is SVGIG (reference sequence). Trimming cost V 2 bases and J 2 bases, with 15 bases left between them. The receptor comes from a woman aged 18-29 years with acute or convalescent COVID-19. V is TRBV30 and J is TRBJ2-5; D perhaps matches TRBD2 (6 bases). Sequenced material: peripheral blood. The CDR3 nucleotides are TGTGCCTGGAGTATGGGTAGCGGAGGACAAGAGACCCAGTACTTC. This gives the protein CAWSMGSGGQETQYF.